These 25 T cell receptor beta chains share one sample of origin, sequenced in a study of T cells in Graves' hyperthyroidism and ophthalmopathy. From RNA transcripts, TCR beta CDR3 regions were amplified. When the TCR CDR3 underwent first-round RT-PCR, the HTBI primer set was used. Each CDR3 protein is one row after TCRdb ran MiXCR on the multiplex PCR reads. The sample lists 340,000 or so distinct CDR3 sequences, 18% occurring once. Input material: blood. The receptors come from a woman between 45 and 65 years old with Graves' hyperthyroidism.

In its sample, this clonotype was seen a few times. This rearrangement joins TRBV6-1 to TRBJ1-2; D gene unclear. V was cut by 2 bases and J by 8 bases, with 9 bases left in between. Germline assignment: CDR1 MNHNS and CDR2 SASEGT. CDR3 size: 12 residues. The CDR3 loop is CASSEMIGGYTF. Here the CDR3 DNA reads TGTGCCAGCAGTGAAATGATTGGGGGCTACACCTTC.

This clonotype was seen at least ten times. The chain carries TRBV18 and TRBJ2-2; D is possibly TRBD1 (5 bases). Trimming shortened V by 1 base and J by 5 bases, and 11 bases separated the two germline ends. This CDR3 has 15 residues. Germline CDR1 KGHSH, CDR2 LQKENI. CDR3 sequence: CASSPQSQGTGELFF. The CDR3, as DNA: TGTGCCAGCTCACCACAGTCGCAGGGTACCGGGGAGCTGTTTTTT.

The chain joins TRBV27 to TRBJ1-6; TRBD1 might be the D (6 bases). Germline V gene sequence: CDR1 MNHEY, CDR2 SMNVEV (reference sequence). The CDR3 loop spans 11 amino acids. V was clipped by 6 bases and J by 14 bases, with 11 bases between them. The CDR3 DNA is TGTGCCAGCAGGTCAACAGGGACCCTCCACTTT. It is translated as CASRSTGTLHF.

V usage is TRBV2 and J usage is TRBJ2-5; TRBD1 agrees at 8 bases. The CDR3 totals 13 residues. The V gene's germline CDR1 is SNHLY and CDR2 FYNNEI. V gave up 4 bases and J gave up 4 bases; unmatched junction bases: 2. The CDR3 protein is CASSGQGSETQYF. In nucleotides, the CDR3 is TGTGCCAGCAGTGGACAGGGGTCAGAGACCCAGTACTTC.

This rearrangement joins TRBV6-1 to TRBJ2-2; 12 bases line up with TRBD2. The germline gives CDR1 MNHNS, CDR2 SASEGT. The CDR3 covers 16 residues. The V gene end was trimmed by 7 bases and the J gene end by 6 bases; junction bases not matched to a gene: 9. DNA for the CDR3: TGTGCCAGCACCCTCGAAGCTAGCGGGAGGGCCGGGGAGCTGTTTTTT. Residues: CASTLEASGRAGELFF.

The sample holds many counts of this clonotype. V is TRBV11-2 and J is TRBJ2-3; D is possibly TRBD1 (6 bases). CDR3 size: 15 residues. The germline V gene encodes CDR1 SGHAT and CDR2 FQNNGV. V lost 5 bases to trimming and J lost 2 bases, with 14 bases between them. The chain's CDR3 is CASSLQGVATDTQYF. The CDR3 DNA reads TGTGCCAGCAGCCTACAGGGTGTCGCCACAGATACGCAGTATTTT.

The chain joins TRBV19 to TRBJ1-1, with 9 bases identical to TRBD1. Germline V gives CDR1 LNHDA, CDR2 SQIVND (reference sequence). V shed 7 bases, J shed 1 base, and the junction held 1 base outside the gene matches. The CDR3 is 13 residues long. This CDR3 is CASTQGANTEAFF. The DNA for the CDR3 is TGTGCCAGTACACAGGGGGCGAACACTGAAGCTTTCTTT.

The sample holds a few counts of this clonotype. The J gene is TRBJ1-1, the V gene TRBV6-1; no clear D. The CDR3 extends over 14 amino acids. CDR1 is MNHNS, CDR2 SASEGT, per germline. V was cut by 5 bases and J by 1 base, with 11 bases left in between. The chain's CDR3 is CASSRLSGNTEAFF. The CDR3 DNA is TGTGCCAGCAGTCGTCTTTCAGGGAACACTGAAGCTTTCTTT.

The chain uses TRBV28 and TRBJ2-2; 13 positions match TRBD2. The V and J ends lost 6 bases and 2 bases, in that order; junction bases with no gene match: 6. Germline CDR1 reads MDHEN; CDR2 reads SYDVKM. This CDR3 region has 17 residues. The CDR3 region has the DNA TGTGCCAGCAGCGAAATGGGACTAGCGGGAAACACCGGGGAGCTGTTTTTT. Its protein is CASSEMGLAGNTGELFF.

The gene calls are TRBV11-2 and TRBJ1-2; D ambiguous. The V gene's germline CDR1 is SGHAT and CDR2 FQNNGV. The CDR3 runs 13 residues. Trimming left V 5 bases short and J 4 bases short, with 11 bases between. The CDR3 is CASSADGSYGYTF. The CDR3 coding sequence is TGTGCCAGCAGCGCGGACGGAAGCTATGGCTACACCTTC.

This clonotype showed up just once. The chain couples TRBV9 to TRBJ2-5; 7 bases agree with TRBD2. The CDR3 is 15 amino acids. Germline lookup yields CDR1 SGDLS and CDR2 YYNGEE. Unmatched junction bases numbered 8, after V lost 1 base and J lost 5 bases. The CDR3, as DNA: TGTGCCAGCAGCGTATCTAGCGGCCGATTTGAGACCCAGTACTTC. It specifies CASSVSSGRFETQYF.

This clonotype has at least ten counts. This chain's CDR3 is CASSLGGSGETQYF. The CDR3 DNA sequence: TGTGCCAGCAGTTTAGGGGGGTCAGGGGAGACCCAGTACTTC. V usage is TRBV12-3 or TRBV12-4 and J usage is TRBJ2-5; D possibly uses TRBD1 or TRBD2 (5 bases each). V lost 1 base and J 5 bases, leaving 11 bases between the germline ends. CDR3 length equals 14 residues.

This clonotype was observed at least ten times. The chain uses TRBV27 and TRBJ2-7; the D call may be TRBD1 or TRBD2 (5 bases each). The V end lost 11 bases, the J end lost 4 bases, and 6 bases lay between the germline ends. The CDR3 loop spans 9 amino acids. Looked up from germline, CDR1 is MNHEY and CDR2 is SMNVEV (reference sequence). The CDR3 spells CAEGYEQYF. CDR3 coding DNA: TGTGCCGAGGGGTACGAGCAGTACTTC.

The DNA of the CDR3 is TGTGCCAGCAGTCTAAGAATCCGGGACAGGGTTGCAGATACGCAGTATTTT. Its protein is CASSLRIRDRVADTQYF. This chain uses TRBV11-2 with TRBJ2-3; 9 bases map to TRBD1. Germline V gene lookup returns CDR1 SGHAT and CDR2 FQNNGV. This CDR3 has 17 amino acids. The junction had 14 bases not matched to a gene; V was cut back by 6 bases and J by 4 bases.

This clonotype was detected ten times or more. The CDR3 region has the DNA TGTGCCAGCAGCCAGGGACAACAAGAGACCCAGTACTTC. Protein product: CASSQGQQETQYF. The chain carries TRBV14 and TRBJ2-5; maybe TRBD1 (6 bases). The V gene lost 3 bases and the J gene lost 2 bases, with 7 bases spanning the gap. CDR1 is SGHDN, CDR2 FVKESK, per germline. This CDR3 region has 13 residues.

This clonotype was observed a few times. CDR3 protein: CASRDTGSLSGELFF. The CDR3 nucleotides are TGTGCCAGCAGAGATACAGGGAGTTTGTCCGGGGAGCTGTTTTTT. The genes are TRBV27 and TRBJ2-2; maybe TRBD1 (6 bases). Per germline, CDR1 MNHEY and CDR2 SMNVEV (reference sequence). CDR3 size: 15 residues. V was pared by 6 bases and J by 6 bases, with 17 bases between.

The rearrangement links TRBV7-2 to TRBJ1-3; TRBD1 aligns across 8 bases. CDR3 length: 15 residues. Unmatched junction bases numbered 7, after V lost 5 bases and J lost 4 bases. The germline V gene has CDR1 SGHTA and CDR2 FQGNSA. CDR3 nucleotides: TGTGCCAGCAGCCCGCTTACAGGGGGAGGAAACACCATATATTTT. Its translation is CASSPLTGGGNTIYF.

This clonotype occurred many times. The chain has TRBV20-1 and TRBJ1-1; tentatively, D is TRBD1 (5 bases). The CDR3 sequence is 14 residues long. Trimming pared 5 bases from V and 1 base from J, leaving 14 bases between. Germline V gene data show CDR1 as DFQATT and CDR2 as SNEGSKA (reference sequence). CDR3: CSAHGHQGNTEAFF. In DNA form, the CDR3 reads TGCAGTGCTCACGGACATCAGGGGAACACTGAAGCTTTCTTT.

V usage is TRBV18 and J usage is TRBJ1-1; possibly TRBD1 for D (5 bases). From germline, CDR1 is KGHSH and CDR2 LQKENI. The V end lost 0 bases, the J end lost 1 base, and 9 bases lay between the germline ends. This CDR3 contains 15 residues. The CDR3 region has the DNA TGTGCCAGCTCACCACCAGCAGGGCGGAACACTGAAGCTTTCTTT. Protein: CASSPPAGRNTEAFF.

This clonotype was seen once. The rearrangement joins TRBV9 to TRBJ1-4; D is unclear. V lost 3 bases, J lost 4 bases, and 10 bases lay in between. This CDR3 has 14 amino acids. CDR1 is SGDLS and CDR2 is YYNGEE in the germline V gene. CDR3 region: CASSAWQDNEKLFF. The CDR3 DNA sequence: TGTGCCAGCAGCGCCTGGCAGGATAATGAAAAACTGTTTTTT.

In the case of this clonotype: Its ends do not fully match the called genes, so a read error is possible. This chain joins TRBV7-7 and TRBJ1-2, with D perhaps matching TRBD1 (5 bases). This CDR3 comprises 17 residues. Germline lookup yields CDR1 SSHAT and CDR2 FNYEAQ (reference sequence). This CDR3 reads CASSFNRDLLYIRGYTF. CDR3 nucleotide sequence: TGTGCTAGCAGCTTTAATAGGGACCTCCTCTATATTAGGGGCTACACCTTC.

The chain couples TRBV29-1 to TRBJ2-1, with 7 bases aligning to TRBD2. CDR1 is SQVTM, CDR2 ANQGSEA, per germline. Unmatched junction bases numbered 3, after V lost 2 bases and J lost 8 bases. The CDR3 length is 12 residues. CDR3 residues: CSVEYAGDEQFF. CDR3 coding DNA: TGCAGCGTTGAATACGCGGGGGATGAGCAGTTCTTC.

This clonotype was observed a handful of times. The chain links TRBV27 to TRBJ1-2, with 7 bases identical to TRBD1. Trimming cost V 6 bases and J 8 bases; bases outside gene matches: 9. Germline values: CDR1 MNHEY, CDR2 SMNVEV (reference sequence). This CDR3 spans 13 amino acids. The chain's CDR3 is CASSDRAEQGYTF. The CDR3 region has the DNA TGTGCCAGCAGCGACAGGGCCGAACAAGGCTACACCTTC.

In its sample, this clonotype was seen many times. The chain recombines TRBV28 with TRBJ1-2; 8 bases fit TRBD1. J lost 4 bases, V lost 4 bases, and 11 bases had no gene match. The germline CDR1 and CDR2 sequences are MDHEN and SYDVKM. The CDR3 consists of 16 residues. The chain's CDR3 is CASSSSPDRVFYGYTF. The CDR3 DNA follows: TGTGCCAGCAGTTCATCGCCGGACAGGGTTTTCTATGGCTACACCTTC.

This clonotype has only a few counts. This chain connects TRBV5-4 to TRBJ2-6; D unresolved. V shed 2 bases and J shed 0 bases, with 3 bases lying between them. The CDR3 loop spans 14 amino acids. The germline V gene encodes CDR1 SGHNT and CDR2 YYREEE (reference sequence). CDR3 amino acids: CASSFPSGANVLTF. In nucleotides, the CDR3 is TGTGCCAGCAGCTTCCCCTCTGGGGCCAACGTCCTGACTTTC.